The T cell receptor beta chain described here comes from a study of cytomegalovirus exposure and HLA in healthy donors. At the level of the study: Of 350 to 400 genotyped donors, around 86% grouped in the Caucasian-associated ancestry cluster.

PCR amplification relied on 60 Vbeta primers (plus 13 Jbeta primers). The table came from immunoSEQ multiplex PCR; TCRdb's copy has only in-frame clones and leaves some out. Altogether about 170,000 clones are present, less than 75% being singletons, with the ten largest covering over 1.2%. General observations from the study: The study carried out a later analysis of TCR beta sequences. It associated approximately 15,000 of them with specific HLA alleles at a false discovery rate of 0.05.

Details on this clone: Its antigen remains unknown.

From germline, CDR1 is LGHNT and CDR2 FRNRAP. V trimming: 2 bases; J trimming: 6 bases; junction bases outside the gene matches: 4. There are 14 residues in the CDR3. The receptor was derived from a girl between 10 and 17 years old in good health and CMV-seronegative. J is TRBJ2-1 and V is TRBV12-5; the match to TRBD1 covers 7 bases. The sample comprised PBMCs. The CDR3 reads CASGLPGQVNEQFF. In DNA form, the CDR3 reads TGTGCTAGTGGTTTGCCCGGACAGGTCAATGAGCAGTTCTTC.